A selection of T cell receptor beta chains follows, all from one sample in a study of blood T cells in healthy people across ages. MiXCR, applied by TCRdb to the 5' RACE reads, yields one record per CDR3 protein. The data show 910,000 or so distinct CDR3 sequences, roughly 51% seen once. Sequences were obtained from blood. Receptor source: a woman aged 55-70 years in good health. CDR3s include the opening cysteine and the closing phenylalanine or tryptophan. A D gene is named only where the DNA matches it firmly. For some rows the clone size is stated as once, few or many, or as a class when expanded; others skip it.

NA | TRBJ2-7 | NA | TRBV4-1 | CASSQWGTYEQYF | TGCGCCAGCAGCCAATGGGGGACCTACGAGCAGTACTTC
NA | TRBJ2-3 | few | TRBV6-2/TRBV6-3 | CASSATGLPTDTQYF | TGTGCCAGCAGTGCGACGGGACTCCCCACAGATACGCAGTATTTT
NA | TRBJ2-5 | NA | TRBV7-2 | CASSYVGTQYF | TGTGCCAGCAGCTATGTAGGGACCCAGTACTTC
NA | TRBJ2-5 | NA | TRBV7-2 | CASSLAAGRSETQYF | TGTGCCAGCAGCTTAGCTGCCGGGAGATCGGAGACCCAGTACTTC
NA | TRBJ2-4 | NA | TRBV5-1 | CASSLANGAKNIQYF | TGCGCCAGCAGCTTGGCCAATGGGGCCAAAAACATTCAGTACTTC
TRBD1 | TRBJ2-7 | NA | TRBV6-2/TRBV6-3 | CASRLGTGNTYEQYF | TGTGCCAGCAGACTCGGGACAGGTAATACCTACGAGCAGTACTTC
NA | TRBJ2-1 | few | TRBV15 | CATSRARNEQFF | TGTGCCACCAGCAGAGCTAGGAATGAGCAGTTCTTC
NA | TRBJ2-5 | few | TRBV4-1 | CASSQIVRDKKETQYF | TGCGCCAGCAGCCAAATAGTTCGGGACAAAAAAGAGACCCAGTACTTC
TRBD2 | TRBJ2-1 | NA | TRBV20-1 | CSARGSGIYNEQFF | TGCAGTGCTAGAGGGAGCGGGATTTACAATGAGCAGTTCTTC
TRBD2 | TRBJ2-1 | NA | TRBV4-3 | CASSQELAGAYNEQFF | TGCGCCAGCAGCCAAGAATTAGCGGGAGCCTACAATGAGCAGTTCTTC
NA | TRBJ2-5 | NA | TRBV20-1 | CSARDSGLETQYF | TGCAGTGCTAGAGATTCGGGACTCGAGACCCAGTACTTC
TRBD2 | TRBJ2-1 | NA | TRBV20-1 | CSARVSGRGNEQFF | TGCAGTGCTAGAGTTAGCGGGAGGGGGAATGAGCAGTTCTTC
TRBD2 | TRBJ2-7 | few | TRBV29-1 | CSVGTGLAGYEQYF | TGCAGCGTAGGCACGGGACTAGCGGGATACGAGCAGTACTTC
TRBD1 | TRBJ2-7 | NA | TRBV20-1 | CSARDQGIHRGAYEQYF | TGCAGTGCTAGAGATCAAGGGATCCACAGGGGGGCCTACGAGCAGTACTTC
TRBD2 | TRBJ2-3 | NA | TRBV9 | CASSSRGLAGRDTQYF | TGTGCCAGCAGCTCAAGAGGGCTAGCGGGACGGGATACGCAGTATTTT
TRBD2 | TRBJ2-1 | NA | TRBV5-6 | CASTESGGPTWNEQFF | TGTGCCAGCACCGAGTCGGGAGGACCTACGTGGAATGAGCAGTTCTTC
NA | TRBJ2-1 | few | TRBV7-2 | CASSPTEASYNEQFF | TGTGCCAGCAGCCCCACGGAGGCGTCCTACAATGAGCAGTTCTTC
NA | TRBJ2-4 | few | TRBV7-2 | CASSSAGTRPFREQYF | TGTGCCAGCAGCTCTGCGGGAACTAGGCCTTTTAGAGAGCAGTACTTC
NA | TRBJ2-5 | once | TRBV15 | CATSRDGGKETQYF | TGTGCCACCAGCAGAGATGGGGGTAAAGAGACCCAGTACTTC
NA | TRBJ2-1 | many | TRBV20-1 | CSARDYQAGAYNEQFF | TGCAGTGCTAGAGATTATCAGGCTGGGGCCTACAATGAGCAGTTCTTC
NA | TRBJ2-7 | few | TRBV7-9 | CASSRGEGSYEQYF | TGTGCCAGCAGCCGGGGAGAGGGATCCTACGAGCAGTACTTC
NA | TRBJ1-5 | NA | TRBV6-4 | CARSRTQHF | TGTGCCCGCAGTCGGACCCAGCATTTT
TRBD1 | TRBJ2-3 | NA | TRBV12-3/TRBV12-4 | CASSSGQGADKQYF | TGTGCCAGCAGTTCGGGACAGGGGGCAGATAAGCAGTACTTT
NA | TRBJ2-7 | NA | TRBV28 | CATLPGAFYEQYF | TGTGCTACACTTCCAGGGGCGTTCTACGAGCAGTACTTC
NA | TRBJ2-5 | NA | TRBV11-2 | CASSYRGTFQETQYF | TGTGCCAGCAGTTATAGGGGGACTTTCCAAGAGACCCAGTACTTC
NA | TRBJ2-5 | few | TRBV28 | CASSSPMGLQETQYF | TGTGCCAGCAGTTCACCTATGGGACTTCAAGAGACCCAGTACTTC
TRBD1 | TRBJ1-2 | few | TRBV13 | CASSPRTGLYGYTF | TGTGCCAGCAGCCCCCGGACAGGGCTCTATGGCTACACCTTC
NA | TRBJ2-1 | NA | TRBV12-3/TRBV12-4 | CASSLAGAGEQFF | TGTGCCAGCAGTTTAGCGGGGGCGGGTGAGCAGTTCTTC
NA | TRBJ2-5 | once | TRBV28 | CASSPLGISETQYF | TGTGCCAGCAGCCCCCTGGGGATCTCGGAGACCCAGTACTTC
TRBD2 | TRBJ2-3 | few | TRBV6-5 | CASRAPAGPDTQYF | TGTGCCAGCAGGGCACCAGCGGGACCAGATACGCAGTATTTT
NA | TRBJ1-2 | few | TRBV12-3/TRBV12-4 | CASSFPRAYGYTF | TGTGCCAGCAGTTTTCCCAGGGCATATGGCTACACCTTC
TRBD1 | TRBJ2-1 | NA | TRBV7-2 | CASSLAGTGFYNEQFF | TGTGCCAGCAGCTTAGCCGGGACAGGATTTTACAATGAGCAGTTCTTC
NA | TRBJ2-2 | once | TRBV28 | CASRPTGHLNTGELFF | TGTGCCAGCAGACCCACAGGTCACCTGAACACCGGGGAGCTGTTTTTT
NA | TRBJ2-1 | NA | TRBV4-1 | CASSQDIRVDEQFF | TGCGCCAGCAGCCAAGATATCCGGGTCGATGAGCAGTTCTTC
TRBD2 | TRBJ2-1 | few | TRBV4-1 | CASSPGLAGVMGRDEQFF | TGCGCCAGCAGCCCGGGACTAGCGGGAGTAATGGGGCGGGATGAGCAGTTCTTC
NA | TRBJ2-4 | once | TRBV28 | CASSTHRAEYF | TGTGCCAGCAGTACTCACCGGGCCGAGTACTTC
NA | TRBJ2-5 | NA | TRBV4-1 | CASSQVGGPRTQYF | TGCGCCAGCAGCCAAGTTGGGGGCCCGCGGACCCAGTACTTC
NA | TRBJ1-4 | once | TRBV5-1 | CASSLGPTGGNEKLFF | TGCGCCAGCAGCTTGGGGCCGACGGGTGGGAATGAAAAACTGTTTTTT
NA | TRBJ1-2 | few | TRBV7-3 | CASSLGGKNYGYTF | TGTGCCAGCAGCCTCGGGGGGAAGAACTATGGCTACACCTTC
TRBD2 | TRBJ2-5 | few | TRBV7-2 | CASSLSGLASETQYF | TGTGCCAGCAGCTTATCAGGACTAGCGTCGGAGACCCAGTACTTC
NA | TRBJ2-3 | NA | TRBV7-2 | CASSSEQGGNTDTQYF | TGTGCCAGCAGCTCTGAACAGGGGGGGAACACAGATACGCAGTATTTT